This paragraph covers one TCR beta chain sequence. Its antigen remains unidentified. The record originates from a study of shared clonotypes between healthy human individuals. Study-level information: CD4 naive cells filled three plates per donor, CD4 memory three, CD8 naive two and CD8 memory one.

General study points: Naive subsets usually exceeded memory subsets in estimated richness.

V shed 4 bases and J 7 bases; nucleotides not matched to a gene: 7. Germline CDR1 reads SGDLS; CDR2 reads YYNGEE. This CDR3 contains 16 residues. Repertoires were generated with immunoSEQ multiplex PCR, while TCRdb's copy carries only in-frame clones and drops some. The repertoire holds 2 million to 3 million clones, 93% seen once, with approximately 0.37% in the top ten. Those who donated were healthy HIV-negative adults, with no recent acute infections or vaccinations reported. The donor cohort consisted entirely of Caucasian adults residing in Nashville, Tennessee. The clonotype comes from a man aged 18-30 years in good health. Some clones in this sample may be carry-over from other donors' samples. The sample consisted of naive CD4+ T cells from PBMCs. Subset indicated: CD45RA+ positively selected. The chain carries TRBV9 and TRBJ2-1, with TRBD2 identical over 14 bases. CDR3 in amino acids: CASSPGTSGSQNEQFF. CDR3 sequence (DNA): TGTGCCAGCAGCCCGGGGACTAGCGGGAGTCAGAATGAGCAGTTCTTC.